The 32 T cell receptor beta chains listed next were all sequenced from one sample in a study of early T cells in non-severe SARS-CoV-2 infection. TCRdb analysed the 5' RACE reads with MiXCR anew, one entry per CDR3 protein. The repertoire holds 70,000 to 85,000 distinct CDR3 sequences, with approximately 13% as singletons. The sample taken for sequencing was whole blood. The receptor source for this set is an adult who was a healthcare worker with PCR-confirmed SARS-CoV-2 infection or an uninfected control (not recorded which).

The CDR3: CASSETYRQVFEAFF. In DNA form, the CDR3 reads TGTGCCAGCAGTGAGACTTATCGACAGGTTTTTGAAGCTTTCTTT. The chain uses TRBV2 and TRBJ1-1, with a possible D match to TRBD1 (6 bases). V lost 3 bases, J lost 7 bases, and 18 bases lay in between. The CDR3 spans 15 residues. Germline CDR1 and CDR2: SNHLY and FYNNEI.

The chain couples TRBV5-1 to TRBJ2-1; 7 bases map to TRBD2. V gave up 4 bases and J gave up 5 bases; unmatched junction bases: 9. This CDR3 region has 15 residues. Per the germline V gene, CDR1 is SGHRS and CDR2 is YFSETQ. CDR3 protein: CASSRGLAVNNEQFF. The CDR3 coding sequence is TGCGCCAGCAGCCGCGGGCTAGCGGTGAACAATGAGCAGTTCTTC.

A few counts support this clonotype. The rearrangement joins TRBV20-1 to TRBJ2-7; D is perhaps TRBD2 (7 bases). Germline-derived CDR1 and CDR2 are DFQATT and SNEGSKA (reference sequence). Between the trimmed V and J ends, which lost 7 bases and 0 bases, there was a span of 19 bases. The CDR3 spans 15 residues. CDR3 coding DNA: TGCAGTGTAACGGGGGCGCGGGGGTTCTCCTACGAGCAGTACTTC. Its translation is CSVTGARGFSYEQYF.

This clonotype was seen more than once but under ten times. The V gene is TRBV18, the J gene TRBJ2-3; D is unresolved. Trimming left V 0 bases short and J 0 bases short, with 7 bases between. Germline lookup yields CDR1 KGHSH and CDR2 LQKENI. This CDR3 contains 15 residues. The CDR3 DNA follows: TGTGCCAGCTCACCACCAGTTCGGAGCACAGATACGCAGTATTTT. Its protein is CASSPPVRSTDTQYF.

The CDR3 DNA reads TGTGCCACCAGCTCAGCGGGAGCTGAGACCCAGTACTTC. Protein sequence: CATSSAGAETQYF. V and J are TRBV24-1 and TRBJ2-5; TRBD2 matches at 8 bases. CDR3 length equals 13 residues. J lost 5 bases, V lost 7 bases, and 5 bases had no gene match. In germline, CDR1 is KGHDR, CDR2 SFDVKD.

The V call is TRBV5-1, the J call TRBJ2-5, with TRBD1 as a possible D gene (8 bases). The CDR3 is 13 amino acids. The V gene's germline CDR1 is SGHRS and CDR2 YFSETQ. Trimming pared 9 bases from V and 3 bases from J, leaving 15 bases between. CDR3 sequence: CATSTGGEETQYF. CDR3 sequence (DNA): TGCGCCACCAGTACAGGGGGGGAAGAGACCCAGTACTTC.

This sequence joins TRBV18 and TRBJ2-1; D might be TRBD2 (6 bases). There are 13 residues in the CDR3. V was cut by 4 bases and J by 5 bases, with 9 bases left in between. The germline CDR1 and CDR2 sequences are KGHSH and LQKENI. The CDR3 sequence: CASSRASDNEQFF. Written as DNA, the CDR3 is TGTGCCAGCTCACGGGCTAGCGACAATGAGCAGTTCTTC.

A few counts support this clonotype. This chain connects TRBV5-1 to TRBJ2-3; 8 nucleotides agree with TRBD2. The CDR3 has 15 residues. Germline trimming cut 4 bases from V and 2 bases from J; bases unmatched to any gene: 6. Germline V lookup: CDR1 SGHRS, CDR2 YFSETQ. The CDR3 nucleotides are TGCGCCAGCAGCCATGTAGCGGGGACCACAGATACGCAGTATTTT. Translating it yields CASSHVAGTTDTQYF.

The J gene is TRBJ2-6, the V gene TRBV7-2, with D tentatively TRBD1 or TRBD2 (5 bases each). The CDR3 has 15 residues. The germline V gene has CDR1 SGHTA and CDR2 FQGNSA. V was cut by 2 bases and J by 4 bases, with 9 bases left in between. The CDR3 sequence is CASSLLGDGANVLTF. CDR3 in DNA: TGTGCCAGCAGCTTACTAGGGGACGGGGCCAACGTCCTGACTTTC.

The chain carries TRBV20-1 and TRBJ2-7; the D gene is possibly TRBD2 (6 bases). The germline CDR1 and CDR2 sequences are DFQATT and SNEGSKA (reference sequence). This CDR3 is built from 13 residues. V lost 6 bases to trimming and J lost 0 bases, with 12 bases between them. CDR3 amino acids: CSAVGGSSYEQYF. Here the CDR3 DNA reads TGCAGTGCCGTGGGGGGTAGCTCCTACGAGCAGTACTTC.

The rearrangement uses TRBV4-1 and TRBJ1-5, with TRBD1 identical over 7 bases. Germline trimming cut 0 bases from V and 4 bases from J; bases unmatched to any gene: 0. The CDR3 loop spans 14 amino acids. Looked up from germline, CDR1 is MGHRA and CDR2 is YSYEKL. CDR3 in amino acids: CASSQDRGNQPQHF. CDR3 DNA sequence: TGCGCCAGCAGCCAAGACAGGGGGAATCAGCCCCAGCATTTT.

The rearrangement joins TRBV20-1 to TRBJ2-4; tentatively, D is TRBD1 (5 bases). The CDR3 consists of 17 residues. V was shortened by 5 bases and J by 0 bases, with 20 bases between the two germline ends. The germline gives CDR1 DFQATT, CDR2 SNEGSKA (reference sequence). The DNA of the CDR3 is TGCAGTGCTCCACCAGTTATGACAGATCTAGCCAAAAACATTCAGTACTTC. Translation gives CSAPPVMTDLAKNIQYF.

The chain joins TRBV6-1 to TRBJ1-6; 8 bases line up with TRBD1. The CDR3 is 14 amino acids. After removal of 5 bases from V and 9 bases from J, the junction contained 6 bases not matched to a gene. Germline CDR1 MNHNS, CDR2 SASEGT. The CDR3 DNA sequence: TGTGCCAGCAGTCAAACAGGGGGTGGTTCACCCCTCCACTTT. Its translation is CASSQTGGGSPLHF.

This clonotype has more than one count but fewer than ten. CDR3 in DNA: TGTGCCAGCAGCCAAGGCGGAGAGGCCGGGTACGAGCAGTACTTC. Its translation: CASSQGGEAGYEQYF. J is TRBJ2-7 and V is TRBV3-1; no clear D gene. Trimming shortened V by 1 base and J by 4 bases, and 14 bases separated the two germline ends. Germline CDR1 is LGHDT and CDR2 is YNNKEL (reference sequence). The CDR3 has 15 residues.

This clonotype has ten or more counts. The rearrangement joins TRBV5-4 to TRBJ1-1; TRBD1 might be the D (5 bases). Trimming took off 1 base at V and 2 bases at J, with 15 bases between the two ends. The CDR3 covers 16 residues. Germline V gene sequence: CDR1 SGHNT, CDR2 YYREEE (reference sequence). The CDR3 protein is CASSLSGAVINTEAFF. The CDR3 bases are TGTGCCAGCAGCTTGAGCGGGGCCGTAATTAACACTGAAGCTTTCTTT.

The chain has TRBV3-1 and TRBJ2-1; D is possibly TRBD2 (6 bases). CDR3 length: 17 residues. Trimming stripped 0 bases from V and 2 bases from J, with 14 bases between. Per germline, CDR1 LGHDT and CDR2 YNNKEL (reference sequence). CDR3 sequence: CASSQDMGEVAYNEQFF. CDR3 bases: TGTGCCAGCAGCCAAGATATGGGGGAGGTCGCCTACAATGAGCAGTTCTTC.

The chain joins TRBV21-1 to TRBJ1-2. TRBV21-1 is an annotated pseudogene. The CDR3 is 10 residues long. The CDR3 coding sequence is TGTGCCAGCAGCAGAAGTGGCTACACCTTC. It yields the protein CASSRSGYTF.

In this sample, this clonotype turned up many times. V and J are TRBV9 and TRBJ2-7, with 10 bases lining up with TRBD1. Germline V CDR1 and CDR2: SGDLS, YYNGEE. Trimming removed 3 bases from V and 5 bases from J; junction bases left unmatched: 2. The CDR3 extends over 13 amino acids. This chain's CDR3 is CASSAGTGDEQYF. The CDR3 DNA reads TGTGCCAGCAGCGCAGGGACAGGGGACGAGCAGTACTTC. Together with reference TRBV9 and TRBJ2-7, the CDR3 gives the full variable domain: DSGVTQTPKHLITATGQRVTLRCSPRSGDLSVYWYQQSLDQGLQFLIQYYNGEERAKGNILERFSAQQFPDLHSELNLSSLELGDSALYFCASSAGTGDEQYFGPGTRLTVT.

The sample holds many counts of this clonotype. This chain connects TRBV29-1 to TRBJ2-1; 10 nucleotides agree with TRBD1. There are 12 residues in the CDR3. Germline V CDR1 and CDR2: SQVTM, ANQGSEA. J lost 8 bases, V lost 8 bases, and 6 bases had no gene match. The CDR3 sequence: CSIDRGLDEQFF. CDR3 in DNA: TGCAGCATAGACAGGGGGCTTGATGAGCAGTTCTTC.

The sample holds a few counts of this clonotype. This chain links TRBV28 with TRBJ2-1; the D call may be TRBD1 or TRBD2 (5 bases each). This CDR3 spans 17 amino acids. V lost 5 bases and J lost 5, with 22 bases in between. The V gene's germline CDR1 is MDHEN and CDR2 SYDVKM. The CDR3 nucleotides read TGTGCCAGCAGTATTCCGGGACCAATAATCCCCCACAATGAGCAGTTCTTC. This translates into CASSIPGPIIPHNEQFF.

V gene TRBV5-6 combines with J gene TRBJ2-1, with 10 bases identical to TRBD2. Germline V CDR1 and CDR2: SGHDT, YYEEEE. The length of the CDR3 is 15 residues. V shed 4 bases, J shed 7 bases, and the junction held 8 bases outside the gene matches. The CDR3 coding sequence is TGTGCCAGCAGCACCGCTAGCGGGAGTAGGAATGAGCAGTTCTTC. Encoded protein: CASSTASGSRNEQFF.

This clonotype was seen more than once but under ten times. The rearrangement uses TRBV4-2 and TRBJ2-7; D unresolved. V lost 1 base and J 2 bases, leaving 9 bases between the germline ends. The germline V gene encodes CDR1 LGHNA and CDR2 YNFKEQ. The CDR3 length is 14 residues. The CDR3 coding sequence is TGTGCCAGCAGCCAAGTCGGAGACACCTACGAGCAGTACTTC. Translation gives CASSQVGDTYEQYF.

The chain's CDR3 is CAISLGQHQNTGELFF. The CDR3, as DNA: TGTGCCATCAGCTTGGGACAGCATCAAAACACCGGGGAGCTGTTTTTT. The rearrangement uses TRBV10-3 and TRBJ2-2; 7 bases are a match to TRBD1. CDR1 ENHRY and CDR2 SYGVKD come from the germline V gene. The V gene end was trimmed by 6 bases and the J gene end by 2 bases; junction bases not matched to a gene: 9. The CDR3 has 16 residues.

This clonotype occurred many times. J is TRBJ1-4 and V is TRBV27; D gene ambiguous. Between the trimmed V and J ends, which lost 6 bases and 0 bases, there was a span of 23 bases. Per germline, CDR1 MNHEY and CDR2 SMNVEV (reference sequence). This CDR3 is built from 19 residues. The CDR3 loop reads CASSLFFPRGLATNEKLFF. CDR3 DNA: TGTGCCAGCAGCCTATTTTTCCCCCGCGGGTTAGCAACTAATGAAAAACTGTTTTTT.

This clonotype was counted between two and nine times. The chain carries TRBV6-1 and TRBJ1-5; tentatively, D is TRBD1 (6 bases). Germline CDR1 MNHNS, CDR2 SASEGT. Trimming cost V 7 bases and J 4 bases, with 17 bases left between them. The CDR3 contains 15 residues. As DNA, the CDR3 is TGTGCCAGCACGCGGACAGTAACCACGAATCAGCCCCAGCATTTT. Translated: CASTRTVTTNQPQHF.

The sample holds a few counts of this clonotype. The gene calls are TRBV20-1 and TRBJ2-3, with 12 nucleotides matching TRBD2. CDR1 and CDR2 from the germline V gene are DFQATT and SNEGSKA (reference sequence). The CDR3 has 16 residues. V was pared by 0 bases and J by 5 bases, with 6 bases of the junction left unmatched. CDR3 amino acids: CSARDRRLAGVDTQYF. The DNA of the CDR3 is TGCAGTGCTAGAGATAGGAGACTAGCGGGAGTAGATACGCAGTATTTT.

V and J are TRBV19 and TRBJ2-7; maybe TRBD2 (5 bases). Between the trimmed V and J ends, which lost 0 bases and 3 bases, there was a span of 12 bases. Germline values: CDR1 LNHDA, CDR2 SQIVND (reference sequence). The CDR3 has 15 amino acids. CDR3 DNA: TGTGCCAGTAGTATAGACGGAAATGCGGGCTACGAGCAGTACTTC. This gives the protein CASSIDGNAGYEQYF.

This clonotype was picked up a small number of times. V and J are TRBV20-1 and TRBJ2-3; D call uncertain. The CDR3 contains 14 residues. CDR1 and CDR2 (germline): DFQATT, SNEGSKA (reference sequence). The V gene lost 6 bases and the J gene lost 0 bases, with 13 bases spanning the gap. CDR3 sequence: CSARRFGSTDTQYF. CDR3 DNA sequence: TGCAGTGCAAGGCGGTTTGGGAGCACAGATACGCAGTATTTT.

This chain's CDR3 is CASSSQGDEETQYF. DNA of the CDR3: TGCGCCAGCAGCTCCCAGGGGGACGAAGAGACCCAGTACTTC. V is TRBV5-1 and J is TRBJ2-5; 7 bases are a match to TRBD1. In germline, CDR1 is SGHRS, CDR2 YFSETQ. The CDR3 is made up of 14 amino acids. Unmatched junction bases numbered 5, after V lost 3 bases and J lost 3 bases.

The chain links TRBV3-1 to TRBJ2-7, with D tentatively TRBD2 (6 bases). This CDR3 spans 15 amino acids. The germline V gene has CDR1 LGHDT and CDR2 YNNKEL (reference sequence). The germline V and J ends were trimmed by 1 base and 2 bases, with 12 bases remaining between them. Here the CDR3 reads CASSQAGWGAYEQYF. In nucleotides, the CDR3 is TGTGCCAGCAGCCAAGCAGGGTGGGGGGCCTACGAGCAGTACTTC.

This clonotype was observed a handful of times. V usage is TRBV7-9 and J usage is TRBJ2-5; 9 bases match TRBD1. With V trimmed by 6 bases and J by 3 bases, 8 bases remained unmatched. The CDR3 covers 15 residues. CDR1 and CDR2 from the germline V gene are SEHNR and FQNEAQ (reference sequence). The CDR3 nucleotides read TGTGCCAGCAGACGAGGGACAGGGAAGGAAGAGACCCAGTACTTC. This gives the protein CASRRGTGKEETQYF.

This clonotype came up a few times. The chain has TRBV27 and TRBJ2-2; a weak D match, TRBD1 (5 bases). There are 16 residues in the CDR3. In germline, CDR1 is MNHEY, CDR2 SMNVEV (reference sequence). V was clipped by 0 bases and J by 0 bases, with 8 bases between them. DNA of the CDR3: TGTGCCAGCAGTTTATCAGGGGTCCCGAACACCGGGGAGCTGTTTTTT. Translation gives CASSLSGVPNTGELFF.